This T cell receptor (beta chain) was found in a study of PD-L1 blockade in urothelial cancer. Indicated time point: peripheral blood 6 weeks after treatment start. Trimming shortened V by 4 bases and J by 2 bases, and 13 bases separated the two germline ends. The CDR3 is made up of 14 amino acids. CDR1 is SGHRS and CDR2 is YFSETQ in the germline V gene. Sequencing was performed with immunoSEQ multiplex PCR; in TCRdb, only in-frame clones are kept and a portion is missing. This sample has around 53,000 clones, with roughly 84% found just once. The receptor was isolated from a man between 50 and 59 years old with urothelial cancer. The chain has TRBV5-1 and TRBJ2-7; TRBD2 is a possible D gene (6 bases). The material sequenced was PBMCs, taken around atezolizumab (anti-PD-L1) treatment. This CDR3 reads CASSTGLGAYEQYF. In DNA, the CDR3 is TGCGCCAGCAGCACGGGACTGGGGGCCTACGAGCAGTACTTC.